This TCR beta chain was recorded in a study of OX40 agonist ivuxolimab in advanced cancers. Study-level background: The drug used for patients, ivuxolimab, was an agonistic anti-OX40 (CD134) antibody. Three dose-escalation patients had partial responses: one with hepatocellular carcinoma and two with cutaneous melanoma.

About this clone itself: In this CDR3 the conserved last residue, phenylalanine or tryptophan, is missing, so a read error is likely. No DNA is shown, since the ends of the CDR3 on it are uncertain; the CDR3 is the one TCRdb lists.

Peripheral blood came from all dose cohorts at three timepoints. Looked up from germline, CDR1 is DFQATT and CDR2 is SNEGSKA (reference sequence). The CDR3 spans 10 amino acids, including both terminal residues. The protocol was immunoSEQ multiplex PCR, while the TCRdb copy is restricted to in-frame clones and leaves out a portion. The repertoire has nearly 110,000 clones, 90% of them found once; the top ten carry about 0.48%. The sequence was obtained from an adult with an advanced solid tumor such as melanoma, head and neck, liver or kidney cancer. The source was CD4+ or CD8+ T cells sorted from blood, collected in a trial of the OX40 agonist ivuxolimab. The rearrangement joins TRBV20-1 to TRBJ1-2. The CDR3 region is CSVRRAPSAP.